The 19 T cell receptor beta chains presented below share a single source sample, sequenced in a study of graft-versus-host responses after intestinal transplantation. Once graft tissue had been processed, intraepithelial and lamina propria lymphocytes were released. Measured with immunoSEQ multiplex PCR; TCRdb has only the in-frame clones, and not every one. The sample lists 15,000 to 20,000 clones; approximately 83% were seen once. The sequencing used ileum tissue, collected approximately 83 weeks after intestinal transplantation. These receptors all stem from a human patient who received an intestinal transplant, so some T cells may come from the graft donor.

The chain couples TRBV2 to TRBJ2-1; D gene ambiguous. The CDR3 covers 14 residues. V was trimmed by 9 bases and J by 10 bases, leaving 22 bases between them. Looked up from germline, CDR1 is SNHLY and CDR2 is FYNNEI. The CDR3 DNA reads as TGTGCCAGTCTCCCCCCGACGGGCTCGGGCGAGCAGTTCTTC. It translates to CASLPPTGSGEQFF.

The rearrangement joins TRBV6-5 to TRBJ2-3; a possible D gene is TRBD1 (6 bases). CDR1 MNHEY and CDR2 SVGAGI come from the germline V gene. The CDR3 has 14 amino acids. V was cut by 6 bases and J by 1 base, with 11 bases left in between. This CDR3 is CASSLTGRTDTQYF. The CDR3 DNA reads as TGTGCCAGCAGCCTTACAGGGCGCACAGATACGCAGTATTTT.

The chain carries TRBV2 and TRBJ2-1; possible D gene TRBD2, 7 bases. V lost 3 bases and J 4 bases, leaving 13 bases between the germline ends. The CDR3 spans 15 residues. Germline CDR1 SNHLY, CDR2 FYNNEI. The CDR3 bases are TGTGCCAGCAGTGATAGGCGGGGGCTTTACAATGAGCAGTTCTTC. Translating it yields CASSDRRGLYNEQFF.

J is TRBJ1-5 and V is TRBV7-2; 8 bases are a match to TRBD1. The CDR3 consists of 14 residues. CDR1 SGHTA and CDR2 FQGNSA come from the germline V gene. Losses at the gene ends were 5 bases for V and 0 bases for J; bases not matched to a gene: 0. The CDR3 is CASSGQGSNQPQHF. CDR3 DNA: TGTGCCAGCAGCGGACAGGGTAGCAATCAGCCCCAGCATTTT.

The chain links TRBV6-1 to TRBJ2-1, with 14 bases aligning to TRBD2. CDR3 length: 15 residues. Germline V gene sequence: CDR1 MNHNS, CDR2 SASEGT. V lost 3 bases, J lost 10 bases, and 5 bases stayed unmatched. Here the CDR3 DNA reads TGTGCCAGCAGTGACCCGGGACTAGCGGGGGAAGAGCAGTTCTTC. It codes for CASSDPGLAGEEQFF.

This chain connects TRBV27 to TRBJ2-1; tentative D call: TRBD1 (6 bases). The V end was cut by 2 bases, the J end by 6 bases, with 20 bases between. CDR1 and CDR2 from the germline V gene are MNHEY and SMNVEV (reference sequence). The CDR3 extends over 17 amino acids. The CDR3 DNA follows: TGTGCCAGCAGTTTAGGAGGTGGACAGTTTGTTATCAATGAGCAGTTCTTC. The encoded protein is CASSLGGGQFVINEQFF.

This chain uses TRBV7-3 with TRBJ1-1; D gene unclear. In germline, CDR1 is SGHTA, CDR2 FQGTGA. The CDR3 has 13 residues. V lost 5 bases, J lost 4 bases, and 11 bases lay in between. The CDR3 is CASSPTYGTEAFF. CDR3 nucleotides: TGTGCCAGCAGCCCTACGTACGGCACTGAAGCTTTCTTT.

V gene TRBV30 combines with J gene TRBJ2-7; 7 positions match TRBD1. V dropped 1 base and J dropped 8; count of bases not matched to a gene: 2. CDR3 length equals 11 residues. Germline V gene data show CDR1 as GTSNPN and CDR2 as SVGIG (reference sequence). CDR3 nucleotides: TGTGCCTGGAGTGAACAGGGGAAGCAGTACTTC. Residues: CAWSEQGKQYF. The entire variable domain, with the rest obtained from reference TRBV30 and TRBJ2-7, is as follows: SQTIHQWPATLVQPVGSPLSLECTVEGTSNPNLYWYRQAAGRGLQLLFYSVGIGQISSEVPQNLSASRPQDRQFILSSKKLLLSDSGFYLCAWSEQGKQYFGPGTRLTVT.

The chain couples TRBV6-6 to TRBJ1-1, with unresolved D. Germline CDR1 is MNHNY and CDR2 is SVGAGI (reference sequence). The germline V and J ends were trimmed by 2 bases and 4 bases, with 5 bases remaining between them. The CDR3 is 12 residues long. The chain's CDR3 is CASSYVGTEAFF. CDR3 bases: TGTGCCAGCAGTTACGTGGGCACTGAAGCTTTCTTT.

The CDR3 reads CASSLFSLGQGGEKLFF. In DNA form, the CDR3 reads TGCGCCAGCAGCTTGTTTTCTTTGGGACAGGGAGGGGAAAAACTGTTTTTT. The rearrangement links TRBV5-1 to TRBJ1-4; 9 positions match TRBD1. This CDR3 has 17 amino acids. Germline CDR1 reads SGHRS; CDR2 reads YFSETQ. Trimming cost V 1 base and J 8 bases; bases outside gene matches: 12.

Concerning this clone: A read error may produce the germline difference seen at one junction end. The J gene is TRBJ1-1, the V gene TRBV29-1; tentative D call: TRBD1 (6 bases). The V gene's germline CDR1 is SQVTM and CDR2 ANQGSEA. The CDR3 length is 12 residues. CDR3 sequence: CGAQGGWTEAFF. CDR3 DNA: TGCGGCGCTCAAGGGGGATGGACTGAAGCTTTCTTC. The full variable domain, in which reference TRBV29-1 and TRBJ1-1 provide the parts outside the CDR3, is SAVISQKPSRDICQRGTSLTIQCQVDSQVTMMFWYRQQPGQSLTLIATANQGSEATYESGFVIDKFPISRPNLTFSTLTVSNMSPEDSSIYLCGAQGGWTEAFFGQGTRLTVV.

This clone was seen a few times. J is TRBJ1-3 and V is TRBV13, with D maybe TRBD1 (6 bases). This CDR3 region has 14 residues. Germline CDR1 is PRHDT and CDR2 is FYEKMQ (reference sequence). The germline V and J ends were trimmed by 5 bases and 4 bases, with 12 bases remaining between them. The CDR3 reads CASSTQGIGNTIYF. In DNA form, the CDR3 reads TGTGCCAGCAGCACCCAGGGGATCGGAAACACCATATATTTT.

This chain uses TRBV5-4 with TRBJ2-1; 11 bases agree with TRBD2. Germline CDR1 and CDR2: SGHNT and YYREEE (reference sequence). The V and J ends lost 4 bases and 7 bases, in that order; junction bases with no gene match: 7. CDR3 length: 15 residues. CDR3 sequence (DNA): TGTGCCAGCAGCCTAGCGGGGGGACGACTAAATGAGCAGTTCTTC. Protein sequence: CASSLAGGRLNEQFF. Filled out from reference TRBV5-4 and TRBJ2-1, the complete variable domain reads ETGVTQSPTHLIKTRGQQVTLRCSSQSGHNTVSWYQQALGQGPQFIFQYYREEENGRGNFPPRFSGLQFPNYSSELNVNALELDDSALYLCASSLAGGRLNEQFFGPGTRLTVL.

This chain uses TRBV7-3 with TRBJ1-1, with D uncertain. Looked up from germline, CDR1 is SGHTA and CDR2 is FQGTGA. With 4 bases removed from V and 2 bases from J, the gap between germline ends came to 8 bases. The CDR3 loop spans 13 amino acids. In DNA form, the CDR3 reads TGTGCCAGCAGCTCCCAACCAAACACTGAAGCTTTCTTT. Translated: CASSSQPNTEAFF. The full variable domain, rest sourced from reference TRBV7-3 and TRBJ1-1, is GAGVSQTPSNKVTEKGKYVELRCDPISGHTALYWYRQSLGQGPEFLIYFQGTGAADDSGLPNDRFFAVRPEGSVSTLKIQRTERGDSAVYLCASSSQPNTEAFFGQGTRLTVV.

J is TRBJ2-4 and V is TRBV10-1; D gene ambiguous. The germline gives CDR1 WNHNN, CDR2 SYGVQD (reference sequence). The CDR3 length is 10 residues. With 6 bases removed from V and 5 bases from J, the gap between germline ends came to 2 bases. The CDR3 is CASRENIQYF. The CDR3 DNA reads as TGCGCCAGCAGGGAAAACATTCAGTACTTC.

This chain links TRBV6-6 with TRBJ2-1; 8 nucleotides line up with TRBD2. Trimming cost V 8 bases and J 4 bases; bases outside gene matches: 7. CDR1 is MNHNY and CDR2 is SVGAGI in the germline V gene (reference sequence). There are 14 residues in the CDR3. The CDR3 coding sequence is TGTGCCAGCGGGTTTAGCGGGGCGTACAATGAGCAGTTCTTC. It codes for CASGFSGAYNEQFF.

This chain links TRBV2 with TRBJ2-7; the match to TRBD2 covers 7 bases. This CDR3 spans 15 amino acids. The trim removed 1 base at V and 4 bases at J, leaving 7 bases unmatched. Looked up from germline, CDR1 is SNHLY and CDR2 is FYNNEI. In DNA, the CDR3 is TGTGCCAGCAGTGAAGGGGGGGGACTGACATACGAGCAGTACTTC. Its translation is CASSEGGGLTYEQYF. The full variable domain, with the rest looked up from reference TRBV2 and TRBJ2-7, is EPEVTQTPSHQVTQMGQEVILRCVPISNHLYFYWYRQILGQKVEFLVSFYNNEISEKSEIFDDQFSVERPDGSNFTLKIRSTKLEDSAMYFCASSEGGGLTYEQYFGPGTRLTVT.

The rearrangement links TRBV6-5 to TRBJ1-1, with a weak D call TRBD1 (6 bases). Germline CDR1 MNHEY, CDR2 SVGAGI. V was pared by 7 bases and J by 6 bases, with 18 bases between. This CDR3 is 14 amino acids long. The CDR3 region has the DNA TGTGCCAGCAAAACAGGGTTTGGAAATCCTGAAGCTTTCTTT. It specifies CASKTGFGNPEAFF.

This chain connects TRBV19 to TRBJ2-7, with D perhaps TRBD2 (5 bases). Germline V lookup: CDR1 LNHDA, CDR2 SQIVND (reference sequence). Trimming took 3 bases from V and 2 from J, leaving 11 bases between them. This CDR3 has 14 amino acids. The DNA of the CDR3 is TGTGCCAGTAGTATCGGGAATCCCGCCTACGAGCAGTACTTC. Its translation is CASSIGNPAYEQYF.